A selection of T cell receptor beta chains follows, all from one sample in a study of cytotoxic CD8 clonotypes in ibrutinib-treated CLL. This table comes from immunoSEQ multiplex PCR, and its TCRdb copy is limited to in-frame clones, with some not included. The sample holds just over 45,000 clones, around 73% seen once. The source material was PBMCs, sampled after 12 months of ibrutinib treatment. Receptor source: a human donor with chronic lymphocytic leukemia. The CDR3 runs from the conserved cysteine through the conserved F or W. A D gene is named only where the DNA matches it firmly. Clone sizes are given selectively: once, few, many, or a class where the clone is expanded.

. . TRBJ1-2 TRBV5-6 TGTGCCAGCAGCTTGCTTGCCGGGGGCAACTATGGCTACACCTTC CASSLLAGGNYGYTF
. . TRBJ2-1 TRBV11-2 TGTGCCAGCAGCTTAGACAGGGTCTCCTACAATGAGCAGTTCTTC CASSLDRVSYNEQFF
. . TRBJ2-5 TRBV15 TGTGCCACCAGCAGAGATCGGGTGACCCAGTACTTC CATSRDRVTQYF
. . TRBJ2-5 TRBV2 TGTGCCAGCAATCCAGGGGACCTCCAAGAGACCCAGTACTTC CASNPGDLQETQYF
. . TRBJ1-1 TRBV29-1 TGCAGCGTTGATAACGGAGACATGAACACTGAAGCTTTCTTT CSVDNGDMNTEAFF
few TRBD2 TRBJ2-3 TRBV6-4 TGTGCCAGCAGTGAGGCCGCTAGCGGGGGGGCAGATACGCAGTATTTT CASSEAASGGADTQYF
once TRBD1 TRBJ2-7 TRBV6-5 TGTGCCAGCAATCCAGGGACAGCCGCCTACGAGCAGTACTTC CASNPGTAAYEQYF
. TRBD1 TRBJ1-2 TRBV7-8 TGTGCCAGCAGCTTAGGGGGACAGCCCTACGACTATGGCTACACCTTC CASSLGGQPYDYGYTF
. TRBD2 TRBJ2-3 TRBV2 TGTGCCAGCAGTAGTAGCGGGGGGCGGGTCGATACGCAGTATTTT CASSSSGGRVDTQYF
. TRBD1 TRBJ2-7 TRBV11-2 TGTGCCAGCAGCCCCGGGGACAGAGGAGTCAAGCAGTACTTC CASSPGDRGVKQYF
. . TRBJ2-1 TRBV9 TGTGCCAGCAGCGTAGAAGGGTTCTCCTACAATGAGCAGTTCTTC CASSVEGFSYNEQFF
few . TRBJ2-2 TRBV5-1 TGCGCCAGCAGCCTTAGGCCCGGGGCCTACGGGGAGCTGTTTTTT CASSLRPGAYGELFF
. TRBD1 TRBJ1-1 TRBV6-5 TGTGCCAGCAGTTGGACAGGACCGAACACTGAAGCTTTCTTT CASSWTGPNTEAFF
. . TRBJ1-6 TRBV28 TGTGCCAGCAGTTTACGAAGGGACGCAAGCTCCTATAATTCACCCCTCCACTTT CASSLRRDASSYNSPLHF
. TRBD2 TRBJ2-7 TRBV6-1 TGTGCCAGCAGTGGAGTGGCTAGCGGGGCGATTGGGGAGCAGTACTTC CASSGVASGAIGEQYF
. . TRBJ2-7 TRBV29-1 TGCAGCGTTAGCAGGGGGGAGACCTACGAGCAGTACTTC CSVSRGETYEQYF
few . TRBJ1-2 TRBV18 TGTGCCAGCTCACCCGGGCCAGGGGACGATCTCCCTGGCTACACCTTC CASSPGPGDDLPGYTF
. . TRBJ2-3 TRBV7-8 TGTGCCAGCAGCCCTGCCCGACTAGCAGGGGCGCAGTATTTT CASSPARLAGAQYF
. . TRBJ2-1 TRBV7-3 TGTGCCAGCAGCTTAGGGCTCAGGGTAGGGGAGCAGTTCTTC CASSLGLRVGEQFF
. . TRBJ1-5 TRBV4-1 TGCGCCAGCAGCCGAAAAAGCGATTTGGGGGCTCAGCCCCAGCATTTT CASSRKSDLGAQPQHF
few . TRBJ1-5 TRBV6-6 TGTGCCAGCAACACGGGGGGGGATCAGCCCCAGCATTTT CASNTGGDQPQHF
. . TRBJ2-2 TRBV4-1 TGCGCCAGCAGCCAAGAGAGGGGGGGAGGATGGGTACCCGGGGAGCTGTTTTTT CASSQERGGGWVPGELFF
few . TRBJ2-3 TRBV7-9 TGTGCCAGCAGCCTAGCATTGGGGGACGGAAGCACAGATACGCAGTATTTT CASSLALGDGSTDTQYF
. TRBD1 TRBJ1-1 TRBV9 TGTGCCAGCAGCTTTGGACAGGGGGCGGAAGCTTTCTTT CASSFGQGAEAFF
few TRBD1 TRBJ1-6 TRBV7-9 TGTGCCAGCAGCTCCCCTCGGGACAGGGGGTTACAAAATTCACCCCTCCACTTT CASSSPRDRGLQNSPLHF
. . TRBJ1-1 TRBV6-1 TGTGCCGAGGGAGGGGGTTCCGAAGCTTTCTTT CAEGGGSEAFF
few . TRBJ2-7 TRBV14 TGTGCCAGCAGCCAAGATAGGACGGTCGGGGACGAGCAGTACTTC CASSQDRTVGDEQYF
. . TRBJ1-4 TRBV6-5 TGTGCCAGCAGTTACTCGGTGGGGGCCGAGGATGAAAAACTGTTTTTT CASSYSVGAEDEKLFF
few . TRBJ1-1 TRBV2 TGTGCCAGCAGGGACACAGGGAACACTGAAGCTTTCTTT CASRDTGNTEAFF
. . TRBJ1-1 TRBV7-7 TGTGCTAGCAGCCCTTATCCCCTTGACTCGACATGGGGGTACACTGAAGCTTTCTTT CASSPYPLDSTWGYTEAFF
. . TRBJ1-6 TRBV10-3 TGTGCCATCAGTGCAGCCGGGGATGGAAATTCACCCCTCCACTTT CAISAAGDGNSPLHF
few . TRBJ1-6 TRBV7-9 TGTGCCAGCAGCTTCGGGGGGGATTCACCCCTCCACTTT CASSFGGDSPLHF
. . TRBJ1-1 TRBV9 TGTGCCAGCAGCGTAGCCTTGCACACTGAAGCTTTCTTT CASSVALHTEAFF
. TRBD1 TRBJ1-5 TRBV27 TGTGCCAGCCATCCCGGACAGGGCCGAAATCAGCCCCAGCATTTT CASHPGQGRNQPQHF
few TRBD1 TRBJ1-5 TRBV10-3 TGTGCCATCAGTGAGTCGAGAGGACAGGGCGGCAATCAGCCCCAGCATTTT CAISESRGQGGNQPQHF
few . TRBJ1-1 TRBV4-1 TGCGCCAGCAGCCAGGAAGGGGACACTGAAGCTTTCTTT CASSQEGDTEAFF
few . TRBJ1-2 TRBV5-4 TGTGCCAGCAGCTTGGACCGGAACTATGGCTACACCTTC CASSLDRNYGYTF
. . TRBJ1-1 TRBV19 TGTGCCAGTTCACAGGGAGCTGCCGGGGCTGAAGCTTTCTTT CASSQGAAGAEAFF
medium-sized . TRBJ2-7 TRBV6-1 TGTGCCAGCAAACAGGGATTCTCCTACGAGCAGTACTTC CASKQGFSYEQYF
. . TRBJ2-7 TRBV5-6 TGTGCCAGCAGCCATACTAGCTACTCCTACGAGCAGTACTTC CASSHTSYSYEQYF
few . TRBJ1-2 TRBV7-8 TGTGCCAGCACAGGGGCCTTCTACTATGGCTACACCTTC CASTGAFYYGYTF
. . TRBJ1-3 TRBV5-1 TGCGCCAGCAGCTTGGAACAGCCTCAGAGAAACACCATATATTTT CASSLEQPQRNTIYF
. . TRBJ1-1 TRBV13 TGTGCCAGCAGCTTAAGGTTCCCCCAGAATATGAACACTGAAGCTTTCTTT CASSLRFPQNMNTEAFF